This T cell receptor (beta chain) was identified in a study of blood T cell repertoires in COVID-19. The CDR3 totals 12 residues. Trimming pared 1 base from V and 4 bases from J, leaving 4 bases between. Germline assignment: CDR1 SEHNR and CDR2 FQNEAQ (reference sequence). Profiled with immunoSEQ multiplex PCR; TCRdb holds only in-frame clones, not every one. The repertoire holds 150,000 or so clones, with approximately 83% as singletons. The chain uses TRBV7-9 and TRBJ1-2; D ambiguous. The sample comprised peripheral blood. The receptor comes from a woman aged 80 or older with acute or convalescent COVID-19. CDR3 in DNA: TGTGCCAGCAGCTTAGACAGCTATGGCTACACCTTC. Protein: CASSLDSYGYTF.